This TCR beta chain was profiled in a study of human T cells and chemical hapten exposure. Turning to the study itself: Predominantly women, the patients had alopecia areata, totalis or universalis. Study-level points and caveats: Unchanged with DPC sensitization were TCRs above 1 in 1000 frequency.

This sample's time point: pre-sensitization, week 0. This sample's treatment: therapeutic diphenylcyclopropenone sensitization with weekly scalp DPC. TCRdb analysed the RACE reads with MiXCR anew, one entry per CDR3 protein. The table records around 300,000 distinct CDR3 sequences, about 5% of them present only once. CDR1 and CDR2 (germline): ENHRY, SYGVKD. V was pared by 3 bases and J by 5 bases, with 6 bases between. The CDR3 is 12 amino acids. This clonotype was found a few times. Its antigen is not identified. The TCR originated in a woman aged 18-35 years with alopecia areata. Some clones in this sample may be carry-over from other donors' samples. The chain couples TRBV10-3 to TRBJ2-3; D possibly corresponds to TRBD1 (5 bases). The sequencing used whole blood, collected in connection with sensitization to the hapten diphenylcyclopropenone (DPC). Here the CDR3 reads CAISEGVDTQYF. The CDR3 nucleotides are TGTGCCATCAGTGAAGGGGTAGATACGCAGTATTTT.